This is a list of T cell receptor beta chains from one sample in a study of T cell changes during pregnancy in multiple sclerosis. Here immunoSEQ multiplex PCR was the method, and the copy in TCRdb shows in-frame clones only, minus some. This table has some 80,000 clones, less than 95% appearing once. Source: peripheral blood, taken in the third trimester of pregnancy. The source is a female donor with multiple sclerosis, enrolled in a pregnancy study. The CDR3 runs from the conserved cysteine through the conserved F or W. Each record gives: J gene, V gene, CDR3 protein.

TRBJ2-1	TRBV7-8	CASSIGAGSYNEQFF
TRBJ2-3	TRBV6-6	CASRDSGETDTQYF
TRBJ1-2	TRBV19	CASSIGGTDYGYTF
TRBJ2-5	TRBV9	CASSPQPVGRETQYF
TRBJ2-1	TRBV27	CASGLVRETYNEQFF
TRBJ1-2	TRBV11-2	CASSLSGTRSSLHGYTF
TRBJ2-2	TRBV4-1	CASSQLLRGRDGELFF
TRBJ2-5	TRBV6-6	CASRRGTDQETQYF
TRBJ2-5	TRBV27	CASSRGETQYF
TRBJ1-5	TRBV6-5	CASSYSRGYNQPQHF
TRBJ1-1	TRBV10-3	CAISEPGQRNTEAFF
TRBJ1-5	TRBV19	CASSIGGPRGNQPQHF
TRBJ2-3	TRBV6-4	CASRIGEAGPTYF
TRBJ1-4	TRBV21-1	CASSKPRTGTGIATNEKLFF
TRBJ2-7	TRBV4-2	CASSPRTSNYEQYF
TRBJ2-2	TRBV5-5	CASSLLRQGVSGELFF
TRBJ1-6	TRBV6-5	CASSSGTANSPLHF
TRBJ2-7	TRBV27	CASSWGTGEYGYEQYF
TRBJ2-1	TRBV18	CASSLRLAGGLEQFF
TRBJ1-3	TRBV7-9	CASSPQALGQGSGNTIYF
TRBJ2-7	TRBV2	CASTATGPPSGQYF
TRBJ2-5	TRBV9	CASSEQGAIDRETQYF
TRBJ2-2	TRBV29-1	CSVAGTSGGGTGELFF
TRBJ1-2	TRBV4-1	CASSQEGLRVYGYTF
TRBJ2-1	TRBV9	CASSGAVVGRRYNEQFF
TRBJ2-7	TRBV6-6	CASSYSKWAPAYEQYF
TRBJ2-1	TRBV5-4	CASSWDRGYNEQFF
TRBJ1-1	TRBV15	CATSAPGELRAFF
TRBJ2-7	TRBV5-1	CASSYYEGEGWAKGEQYF
TRBJ1-1	TRBV6-5	CASSYGTLNTEAFF
TRBJ1-1	TRBV30	CAWMDSLNTEAFF
TRBJ1-4	TRBV5-1	CASSLVTGQAGGKLFF
TRBJ2-7	TRBV6-5	CASSYSRQSYEQYF
TRBJ1-1	TRBV5-4	CASSPEGGTTGTEAFF
TRBJ1-6	TRBV12-5	CASGLVPPPTSYNSPLHF
TRBJ2-7	TRBV23-1	CASSQPLEQYF
TRBJ2-7	TRBV6-1	CASSERTGDIDEQYF
TRBJ1-6	TRBV18	CASSPRQSSPLHF
TRBJ2-7	TRBV19	CASSTRDSLYEQYF
TRBJ1-1	TRBV18	CASSPTDTRTEAFF
TRBJ2-1	TRBV5-1	CASLLGGSYNEQFF
TRBJ1-2	TRBV27	CASSLGGAVYGYTF
TRBJ1-2	TRBV19	CASSMRGVDYGYTF